This TCR beta chain was sequenced in a study of shared clonotypes between healthy human individuals. Whole-study findings and limits: It was observed that about 5% of naive CD4 clonotypes were shared across several donors. Clonotype sharing among the donors was expected to vary with sequencing depth. Lower generation probabilities were found for non-shared clonotypes than for those shared by all four donors.

For each subset, genomic DNA was distributed in equal portions over several immunoSEQ plates. Data came from immunoSEQ multiplex PCR; TCRdb stores just in-frame clones and leaves some out. The sample includes a few million clones, around 94% of them seen just once. The CDR3 covers 16 residues. Trimming removed 0 bases from V and 10 bases from J; junction bases left unmatched: 6. The germline V gene has CDR1 LGHNA and CDR2 YSLEER. A word on this clone: The antigen is undetermined.

The sequence came from a man aged 18 to 29 in good health. J is TRBJ1-6 and V is TRBV4-3; 10 bases are a match to TRBD1. The sample taken for sequencing was naive CD4+ T cells sorted from blood. Regarding subset: CD45RA+ positively selected. The CDR3 region has the DNA TGCGCCAGCAGCCAAGAATGGGGACAGGGGTACTCACCCCTCCACTTT. Its protein product is CASSQEWGQGYSPLHF.